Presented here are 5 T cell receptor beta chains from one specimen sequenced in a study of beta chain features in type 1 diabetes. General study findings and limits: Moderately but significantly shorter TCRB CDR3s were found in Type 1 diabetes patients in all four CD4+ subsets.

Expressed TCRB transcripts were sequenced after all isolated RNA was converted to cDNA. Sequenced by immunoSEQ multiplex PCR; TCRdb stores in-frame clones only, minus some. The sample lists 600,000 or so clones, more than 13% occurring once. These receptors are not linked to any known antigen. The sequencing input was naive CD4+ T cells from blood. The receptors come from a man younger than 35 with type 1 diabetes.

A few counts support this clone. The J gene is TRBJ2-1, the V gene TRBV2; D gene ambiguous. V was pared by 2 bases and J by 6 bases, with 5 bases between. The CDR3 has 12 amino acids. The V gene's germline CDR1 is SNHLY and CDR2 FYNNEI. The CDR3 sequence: CASSEILNEQFF. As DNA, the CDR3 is TGTGCCAGCAGTGAAATTCTCAATGAGCAGTTCTTC.

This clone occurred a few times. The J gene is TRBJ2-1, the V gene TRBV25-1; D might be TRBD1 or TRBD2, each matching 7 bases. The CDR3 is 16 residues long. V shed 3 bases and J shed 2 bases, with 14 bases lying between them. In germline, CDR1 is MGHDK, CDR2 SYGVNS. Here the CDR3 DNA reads TGTGCCAGCAGTGACCGACAGGGAGGGCCCTACAATGAGCAGTTCTTC. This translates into CASSDRQGGPYNEQFF.

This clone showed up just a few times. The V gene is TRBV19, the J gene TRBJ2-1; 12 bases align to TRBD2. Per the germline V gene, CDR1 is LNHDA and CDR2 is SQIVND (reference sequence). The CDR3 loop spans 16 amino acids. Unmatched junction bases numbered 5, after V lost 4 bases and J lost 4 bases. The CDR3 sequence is CASSTLAGGRYNEQFF. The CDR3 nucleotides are TGTGCCAGTAGTACCCTAGCGGGAGGGAGATACAATGAGCAGTTCTTC.

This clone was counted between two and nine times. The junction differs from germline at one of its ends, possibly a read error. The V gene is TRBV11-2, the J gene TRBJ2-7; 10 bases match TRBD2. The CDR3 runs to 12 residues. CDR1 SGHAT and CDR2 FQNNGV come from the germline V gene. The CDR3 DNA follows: TGTGCCAGCAGCTGGTCGAGCGGACTAGCGGACTTC. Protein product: CASSWSSGLADF. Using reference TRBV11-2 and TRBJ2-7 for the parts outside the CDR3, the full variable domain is EAGVAQSPRYKIIEKRQSVAFWCNPISGHATLYWYQQILGQGPKLLIQFQNNGVVDDSQLPKDRFSAERLKGVDSTLKIQPAKLEDSAVYLCASSWSSGLADFGPGTRLTVT.

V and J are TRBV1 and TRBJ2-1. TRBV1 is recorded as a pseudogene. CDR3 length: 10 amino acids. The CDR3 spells CTSSQDRKFF. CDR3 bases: TGCACCAGCAGCCAAGATCGAAAGTTCTTC.